This T cell receptor beta chain was captured by sequencing in a study of naive and memory T cell subsets listed by TCRdb under 2017. Describing the broader study: The study applied an open-source, UMI-based TCR alpha and beta sequencing pipeline to sorted naive and memory peripheral blood T cell subsets. IgG serology results and the functional CMV T cell responses were in complete agreement. RNA was DNase-treated and reverse transcribed with TCR constant-region primers, mostly using SuperScript III. Broad study findings and their caveats: The repertoire findings for the naive and memory subsets could not be validated against a ground truth because none was available. The abundance of TCRs followed a power law with an exponent that differed between naive and memory subsets yet stayed consistent across the three individuals. Clonotypes were defined as single alpha or beta chain sequences, not paired alpha/beta receptors. RNA-based TCR counts may be affected by expression changes linked to T cell activation and differentiation. Following error correction, more than 95% of naive TCR sequences occurred only once, which made naive abundance distributions much steeper than those of memory subsets. In both CD4 and CD8 cells, a rise in Gini index and a fall in Shannon and inverse Simpson diversity were observed from naive through CM, EM and EMRA.

Library generation was performed with UMI-ligation and nested PCR. The beta constant-region primer consisted of an equimolar mixture of two oligonucleotides that together covered TRBC1 and TRBC2. The ligated cDNA went through four rounds of PCR with nested alpha and beta constant-region primers together with the SP2 primer. A single-stranded oligonucleotide bearing the SP2 primer plus a 12-nucleotide UMI was ligated onto the 3' end of the cDNA by T4 RNA ligase 1. Incubation of the ligation reaction lasted roughly 20-25 hours at 16 degrees C. PCR2 was typically run as a SYBR Green qPCR and stopped at a predetermined threshold to prevent over-amplification. Apart from the first purification, every purification step used Agencourt AMPure XP magnetic beads. Library quantification was done by Qubit, followed by a TapeStation check on which the main peak was expected at around 650 bp. Pooled libraries were sequenced on an Illumina MiSeq using v2 2x251 paired-end kits, and typically roughly 0.85-2.3 million reads were obtained per sample. Libraries were pooled at about 4 nM per sample, and roughly 5-8% PhiX was added to improve cluster recognition. The paper's data handling went like this. Using tag matching that tolerated one base-pair mismatch, Decombinator assigned V and J genes to FASTQ reads that had been processed by Demultiplexor. Collapsinator relied on UMIs to fix sequencing errors as well as frequency errors caused by PCR heterogeneity. TCRs were translated and CDR3s were extracted from the conserved cysteine to the FGXG phenylalanine by CDR3Translator, with non-productive sequences being flagged. Gini, Shannon entropy and inverse Simpson indices were calculated on repertoires subsampled to equal numbers of UMI-defined TCRs. Clonotype abundance distributions were fitted to a power law by maximum likelihood within the linear range. Similar UMI counts, unique TCR numbers and clonal distributions were obtained with the pipeline and with MIGEC on one naive CD8 sample. A set of 7,322 CMV-associated CDR3 sequences, compiled from VDJdb and a published dataset, was used to search the repertoires. TCRdb trimmed public reads at Q25 via fastp, called clones via MiXCR and kept in-frame beta chains. CDR3 protein duplicates are merged, each entry listing the most common genes and DNA. The V and J calls, along with clone size, are taken from TCRdb and not from the paper's own processing. The sample table shows some 8,000 distinct CDR3 sequences, and less than 35% are seen once. 59% of the sample belongs to the ten largest clones.

Spanning cysteine to phenylalanine, the CDR3 consists of 14 amino acids. The read is trimmed to its CDR3 DNA, 42 bases read in frame from base 1. CDR1 and CDR2, per the germline V gene, are SNHLY and FYNNEI. V sheds 3 bases and J sheds 0 bases, leaving 9 bases between their ends. Separate amplification of TCR alpha and beta chain libraries was performed from the second PCR step onward. CMV status of each donor was established by measuring IFNgamma production from CD4+ T cells after fresh PBMCs were stimulated overnight with CMV viral lysate. CD4 T cells were positively selected with Miltenyi beads, followed by positive selection of CD8 T cells from the CD4-negative fraction. Cells stained for CD3, CD4, CD8, CD45RA, CD27 and a live/dead dye were sorted on a BD Aria II into four subsets by CD45RA and CD27. For sorting, CD45RA-CD27- cells were defined as effector memory cells, while CD45RA+CD27- cells were defined as EMRA cells. Blood was obtained from three healthy volunteers, and the blood from each volunteer was fractionated into CD4 and CD8 T cells and subsequently into four differentiation subsets. Approximately 120 ml of peripheral blood was collected from each donor, and PBMC were isolated from the blood using Ficoll-Paque PLUS density-gradient centrifugation. Sorted cells were lysed in RLT buffer, and RNA was extracted with a Qiagen RNeasy kit and stored at -80°C.

There are a few counts of this clonotype. What this receptor recognizes is not known. The input lacks base qualities; no much larger clone sits a single base away. The sequencing sample was made of CD8+ TEMRA cells from blood. Sample cell subset or site, as interpreted from the label and publication: effector memory re-expressing CD45RA, CD45RA+ CD27-. The receptor was derived from a human donor in good health. The chain is assembled from TRBV2 and TRBJ2-7, with an unclear D gene assignment. The base sequence is TGTGCCAGCAGTGAGACCCCCAGCTCCTACGAGCAGTACTTC. This sequence encodes CASSETPSSYEQYF.